This TCR beta chain was documented in a study of blood T cell repertoires in COVID-19. About the study: Italy, Spain and the United States were the sources of the convalescent and acute COVID-19 samples. T cells, B-cell-depleted T cells, or PBMCs supplied cDNA or gDNA.

Authors' data handling: Using reference gene primer amplification, nucleated cell counts were estimated. Libraries were prepared by immunoSEQ multiplex PCR; TCRdb keeps only in-frame clonotypes and omits some of them. Clone size and V and J calls were adopted from that table, with D and trimming inferred from the DNA. The profile shows fewer than 200,000 clones, 80% to 90% of them singletons. Followed longitudinally, the Seattle patients had been enrolled during active infection. CDR1 SGHRS and CDR2 YFSETQ come from the germline V gene. The V end was cut by 2 bases, the J end by 2 bases, with 7 bases between. The CDR3 consists of 13 residues.

This chain connects TRBV5-1 to TRBJ1-1; no firm D call. The sequence derives from a woman older than 75 with COVID-19, enrolled during active disease. Material for sequencing was peripheral blood. CDR3 sequence reads: CASSLDRNTEAFF. Written as DNA, the CDR3 is TGCGCCAGCAGCTTAGATAGAAACACTGAAGCTTTCTTT.